This T cell receptor beta chain was recovered during a study of cytomegalovirus exposure and HLA in healthy donors (TCRdb year 2017). About the full investigation: An earlier analysis of under 600 of the donors reported approximately 300 Gb of sequence data and approximately 110 million unique TCR beta sequences from around 200 million T cells. Every repertoire in the discovery cohort had been generated on one and the same sequencing platform. Four or five DR-DQ haplotypes were treated as single units for association and clustering because of strong linkage in the cohort. Approximately 300 gigabases of sequencing data and approximately 80 million unique TCR sequences were included in an early release covering about 620 HLA-typed donors. The T cell repertoires of 670 or so subjects were profiled by immunosequencing and related to cytomegalovirus serostatus. The later analysis used no new phenotypic data to find candidate immune exposures, relying instead on TCR beta sequences and their occurrence across donors. Alongside the repertoire data, information on donor age, sex, ethnicity and CMV serostatus was compiled. Of the 300 to 450 genotyped donors, approximately 80% fell in the genetic ancestry cluster associated with self-reported Caucasian donors. A later analysis re-analyzed previously published TCR beta repertoires from 650 to 800 donors and added high-resolution HLA genotyping to study TCR occurrence patterns. Both class I and class II loci were covered by HLA typing, at four-digit resolution. Across some 400 genotyped donors of the cohort, an average of about 250,000 unique TCR beta nucleotide sequences per donor were sequenced, and around 20% of those sequences were non-productive. A separate validation cohort of more than 100 different subjects was used in addition to the roughly 720-subject first cohort. The number of typed donors differed by locus: about 629-630 for A, B, C, DRB1 and DQB1; approximately 530 for DQA1; over 600 for DPA1; and roughly 490 for DPB1. To predict cytomegalovirus infection status, the study combined high-throughput TCR immunosequencing, statistical association of individual TCRs with disease status, and machine learning. The study aimed to test whether signatures of past pathogen exposure could be identified by cataloging public T cell receptors. An earlier analysis of 587 of the donors applied high-throughput TCR beta sequencing to assess whether each TCR beta V gene segment acted as functional or pseudogenic. A later genetic analysis took genome-wide SNP genotypes for about three fifths of the 666 donors and used that subset as a discovery cohort.

Results and caveats for the whole study, not just this receptor: Some IMGT-functional V segments, including TRBV6-2 and TRBV6-3, could not be told apart with the 87-base-pair reads, so those segments were excluded. When HLA alleles, especially DR and DQ, strongly co-occurred, attributing TCR associations to individual alleles was difficult. Most CMV-associated TCR beta chains appeared to be HLA-restricted in a later analysis, and the HLA associations seemed to be driven largely by CMV exposure. In vitro tests confirmed that three of the cytomegalovirus-associated TCR beta chains recognize cytomegalovirus antigens. In an earlier analysis of about 550 of the donors, most TCR beta V segments were observed in productive rearrangements about 87% or about 30% of the time, broadly matching IMGT annotations. A later analysis found that HLA-associated TCR beta chains were more clonally expanded and had lower generation probabilities than equally common non-associated chains. The cohort was sequenced for TCR beta chains only, and without alpha or paired-chain data the features that could be detected were limited. An association between a missense DCLRE1C variant and V-gene and J-gene trimming of TCR beta chains was found in a later genetic analysis and replicated in an independent cohort. A cluster of highly shared sequence variants was judged likely to represent a technical artifact of the sequencing pipeline. In a later analysis, the rate of TCR association differed among HLA loci, with DRB1 alleles having the most associated TCRs and HLA-C alleles having the fewest. A later analysis reported that several top co-occurrence clusters appeared linked to parvovirus B19, influenza, CMV and Epstein-Barr virus. The study gave a list of more than 150 TCR beta chains associated with cytomegalovirus. Cytomegalovirus status was reported to be diagnosed by the classifier with high specificity and sensitivity in both the original and validation cohorts. It was suggested by the authors that the approach could potentially be generalized to other disease states and immunological phenotypes. Because HLA typing was missing for some donors at each locus, association tests included only the typed subset. A later analysis associated 16,951 TCR beta sequences with specific HLA alleles at a false discovery rate of 0.05. Because counts were too low, around 18 rarely observed V segments, including chromosome 9 orphons, were left out of the earlier analysis of about 500 of the donors. Most TCR sequences were observed very rarely across donors, whereas some public TCRs were present in many individuals. Presence/absence analyses assumed roughly uniform sequencing depth across donors, an assumption that may not hold. Linkage disequilibrium might explain the correlated functional status among segregating V segments, but an unknown experimental factor could not be ruled out. In a later genetic analysis, fewer N-insertions in productive TCRs were reported among donors in an Asian-associated ancestry cluster than the roughly 700-donor mean. Immune exposure information for the cohort was limited to CMV serostatus. A further reported finding was that TCR beta sequences accurately predicted the HLA-A and HLA-B alleles for most subjects in the first cohort.

CDR1 and CDR2 are read off the germline V gene (reference sequence) as DFQATT and SNEGSKA. The CDR3 spans 11 residues, from the cysteine through the phenylalanine. Of the read, only the CDR3 DNA is kept; its 33 bases are in frame from base 1. V is cut by 8 bases and J by 4 bases, and the space between the germline ends is 8 bases. The cohort was made up of 500 to 850 healthy bone marrow donors. At the time of sampling, every cohort member was nominally healthy, though immune exposures that went unrecorded were likely present. Of the 650 to 700 cohort members, about 280 had positive CMV serostatus and 350 to 400 had negative CMV serostatus, and CMV serostatus was not recorded for the donor. Each donor provided a peripheral blood sample, and peripheral blood mononuclear cells were used for TCR beta sequencing. The Qiagen DNeasy Blood Extraction Kit was used to extract genomic DNA from the blood cell samples.

Receptor libraries were prepared by the immunoSEQ multiplex PCR assay. The multiplex PCR relied on a mix of 60 forward primers for TCR Vbeta segments and 13 reverse primers for TCR Jbeta segments. A multiplex PCR assay on genomic DNA amplified the CDR3 region of rearranged TCR beta genes. The amplified TCR beta libraries were sequenced on the Illumina HiSeq System as 87-base-pair reads. The authors' pipeline ran thus. A later analysis counted about 80 million unique TCR beta chains across the roughly 700 repertoires, and 9.5 million to 11 million of these chains were shared by at least two donors. A nearest-neighbor algorithm error-corrected the raw reads and collapsed the reads into unique sequences, merging closely related sequences to remove PCR and sequencing errors. CDR3 sequences were aligned to IMGT reference sequences to assign V, D and J gene segments. For a sequence to be retained, a match of at least six nucleotides was required to both a V gene segment and a J gene segment. A rearrangement counted as productive if the CDR3 had no stop codons and remained in frame with V and J, and every other rearrangement counted as non-productive. Following IMGT convention, CDR3 was defined as the stretch from the second conserved V-encoded cysteine up to the conserved J-encoded phenylalanine. Sequences without an unambiguous match to a single V gene segment were excluded from the earlier analysis of several hundred of the donors. In an earlier analysis of approximately 610 of the donors, V segments were called functional above 56.7% productive rearrangements and were called segregating when the between-donor standard deviation exceeded 5%. A statistical classification framework was built for diagnosing cytomegalovirus status from the catalog of TCR beta chain sequences. V and J gene assignment, in a later analysis, came from comparing TCR nucleotide sequences with IMGT/GENE-DB human TR gene sequences. Using the TCRdist pipeline, a later analysis assigned CDR3 sequences along with most-parsimonious VDJ recombination scenarios. A later analysis defined each TCR beta chain by its CDR3 amino acid sequence plus V-gene family, and excluded reads lacking a unique V-gene family. As a way to deal with suspected cross-contamination and a sequencing artifact, a later analysis dropped over 550 nucleotide sequences that were highly shared and had low generation probability. A later analysis calculated a clonal expansion index for each public chain from normalized within-repertoire ranks of inferred template counts. In a later analysis, generation probabilities were computed using a VDJ recombination model fitted to out-of-frame rearrangements, and the results were checked against IGoR. Hypergeometric tests were used in a later analysis to score TCR-TCR, TCR-HLA and TCR-CMV co-occurrence, with a repertoire-size bias correction applied to the TCR pairs. To estimate false discovery rates, a later analysis permuted the HLA or CMV assignments 20 times. A later analysis grouped co-occurring TCRs with DBSCAN, adding TCRdist sequence similarity when clustering within HLA-allele-positive subsets. For co-occurrence clustering, repertoires with fewer than 30,000 or more than 120,000 public chains were excluded, along with roughly five repertoires with anomalous nucleotide sharing. The table comes from immuneACCESS by way of TCRdb, which keeps in-frame sequences with V and J called. Part of the clones is missing from these tables; in studies checked, under half for an unresolved V gene and the rest for unknown reasons. The DNA was the basis for D and trimming; V, J and clone size are from that table. In all, the sample holds about 68,000 clones, and roughly four fifths of those were seen once. 6.5% to 8% of the sample lies in the top ten.

About this clone: It lacks a known antigen. No clone much larger than this one lies a single base away; base qualities are absent.

Sequencing was performed on PBMCs. The sequence was obtained from a human donor in good health. The chain uses TRBV20-1 and TRBJ1-4; the D gene cannot be resolved reliably. The CDR3: CSFLFNEKLFF. Here is the DNA: TGCAGTTTCCTATTTAATGAAAAACTGTTTTTT.